Presented here are 27 T cell receptor beta chains from one specimen sequenced in a study of cytomegalovirus exposure and HLA in healthy donors. The PCR used 60 Vbeta and 13 Jbeta primers. Assay used: immunoSEQ multiplex PCR; TCRdb lists only in-frame clones, some missing. The table has hundreds of thousands of clones, over 85% seen once; the top ten hold around 2.1%. The source material was PBMCs. These receptor sequences come from a young woman in good health and CMV-seronegative.

CDR3: CASTKETGLTGELFF. CDR3 bases: TGTGCCAGCACCAAAGAGACGGGTCTCACCGGGGAGCTGTTTTTT. The chain couples TRBV9 to TRBJ2-2; no firm D call. The V end was cut by 6 bases, the J end by 4 bases, with 16 bases between. This CDR3 contains 15 residues. The V gene's germline CDR1 is SGDLS and CDR2 YYNGEE.

The gene calls are TRBV9 and TRBJ2-5, with TRBD2 matching 8 bases. After removal of 0 bases from V and 4 bases from J, the junction contained 5 bases not matched to a gene. Germline V gene lookup returns CDR1 SGDLS and CDR2 YYNGEE. The CDR3 extends over 15 amino acids. The CDR3 region has the DNA TGTGCCAGCAGCGTAGACGCGGGGGGAGGAGAGACCCAGTACTTC. Amino acid sequence: CASSVDAGGGETQYF.

This sequence joins TRBV29-1 and TRBJ2-3; D uncertain. Germline lookup yields CDR1 SQVTM and CDR2 ANQGSEA. This CDR3 has 12 residues. Trimming pared 4 bases from V and 8 bases from J, leaving 13 bases between. In nucleotides, the CDR3 is TGCAGCGTTGGATTAGCAATGGCTACGCAGTATTTT. Protein product: CSVGLAMATQYF.

The chain combines TRBV10-3 with TRBJ1-6; D call uncertain. CDR3 length: 15 amino acids. The V gene's germline CDR1 is ENHRY and CDR2 SYGVKD. V lost 0 bases and J 4 bases, leaving 7 bases between the germline ends. The CDR3: CAISESGRYNSPLHF. The CDR3 region has the DNA TGTGCCATCAGTGAGTCGGGCAGATATAATTCACCCCTCCACTTT.

This clone has just a few counts. The chain carries TRBV10-3 and TRBJ1-1, with 8 positions matching TRBD1. This CDR3 has 13 amino acids. The germline CDR1 and CDR2 sequences are ENHRY and SYGVKD. V shed 6 bases, J shed 3 bases, and the junction held 3 bases outside the gene matches. CDR3 in amino acids: CAISTQGDTEAFF. CDR3 DNA: TGTGCCATCAGCACACAGGGGGACACTGAAGCTTTCTTT.

This chain uses TRBV18 with TRBJ2-7; 8 positions match TRBD1. V lost 4 bases to trimming and J lost 6 bases; unmatched junction nucleotides: 11. Per the germline V gene, CDR1 is KGHSH and CDR2 is LQKENI. The CDR3 loop spans 15 amino acids. DNA of the CDR3: TGTGCCAGCTCACTAACCTCGGACAGGGCCATCGAGCAGTACTTC. The encoded protein is CASSLTSDRAIEQYF.

This chain joins TRBV7-3 and TRBJ2-3, with 11 positions matching TRBD2. Germline V gene lookup returns CDR1 SGHTA and CDR2 FQGTGA. This CDR3 is 17 amino acids long. Losses at the gene ends were 3 bases for V and 1 base for J; bases not matched to a gene: 6. In DNA, the CDR3 is TGTGCCAGCAGCTTTGGGCTGACTAGCGGGGGCACAGATACGCAGTATTTT. It encodes CASSFGLTSGGTDTQYF.

The chain joins TRBV2 to TRBJ1-5; D is unclear. The CDR3 runs 15 residues. From germline, CDR1 is SNHLY and CDR2 FYNNEI. The germline V and J ends were trimmed by 7 bases and 2 bases, with 15 bases remaining between them. The CDR3 DNA follows: TGTGCCAGCACATTGGAGGGTCAAGGCAATCAGCCCCAGCATTTT. Translating it yields CASTLEGQGNQPQHF.

This chain uses TRBV5-6 with TRBJ1-2, with TRBD1 as a possible D gene (5 bases). V shed 1 base and J shed 4 bases, with 11 bases lying between them. CDR1 is SGHDT and CDR2 is YYEEEE in the germline V gene. The CDR3 totals 14 residues. The CDR3 bases are TGTGCCAGCAGCTTGAACGGGGGTGGCTATGGCTACACCTTC. It yields the protein CASSLNGGGYGYTF.

The chain employs TRBV5-1 and TRBJ1-1, with 7 positions matching TRBD1. J lost 0 bases, V lost 0 bases, and 8 bases had no gene match. Per germline, CDR1 SGHRS and CDR2 YFSETQ. The CDR3 sequence is 17 residues long. For the CDR3, the DNA is TGCGCCAGCAGCTTGGAGGGGCCCGGGACAGTGAACACTGAAGCTTTCTTT. The encoded protein is CASSLEGPGTVNTEAFF.

This chain connects TRBV5-1 to TRBJ2-3; TRBD2 is a possible D gene (6 bases). V was shortened by 6 bases and J by 3 bases, with 14 bases between the two germline ends. This CDR3 has 14 residues. CDR1 and CDR2 from the germline V gene are SGHRS and YFSETQ. CDR3 sequence reads: CASTTPEGTDTQYF. The CDR3 DNA sequence: TGCGCCAGCACGACCCCGGAGGGGACAGATACGCAGTATTTT. Full variable domain (remainder filled in from reference TRBV5-1 and TRBJ2-3): KAGVTQTPRYLIKTRGQQVTLSCSPISGHRSVSWYQQTPGQGLQFLFEYFSETQRNKGNFPGRFSGRQFSNSRSEMNVSTLELGDSALYLCASTTPEGTDTQYFGPGTRLTVL.

This chain uses TRBV6-1 with TRBJ2-2, with TRBD2 matching 7 bases. CDR1 is MNHNS, CDR2 SASEGT, per germline. The CDR3 has 16 residues. J gave up 3 bases and V 4 bases, and 8 bases lay outside the gene matches. The CDR3 loop is CASSGGLGGHTGELFF. The CDR3 nucleotides read TGTGCCAGCAGTGGTGGACTAGGAGGGCACACCGGGGAGCTGTTTTTT.

A note on this clone: Other DNA sequences within the sample encode an identical CDR3. V and J are TRBV5-1 and TRBJ2-2; weak D call: TRBD1 (6 bases). This CDR3 comprises 13 residues. The germline gives CDR1 SGHRS, CDR2 YFSETQ. Trimming pared 2 bases from V and 8 bases from J, leaving 10 bases between. The chain's CDR3 is CASSLQGTGELFF. CDR3 nucleotides: TGCGCCAGCAGCTTACAGGGCACGGGGGAGCTGTTTTTT.

The rearrangement uses TRBV2 and TRBJ1-2, with a weak D call TRBD1 (6 bases). There are 18 residues in the CDR3. Germline values: CDR1 SNHLY, CDR2 FYNNEI. Trimming removed 7 bases from V and 2 bases from J, with 26 bases in between. CDR3 coding DNA: TGTGCCAGCACCCCCGTCTTATCCGCGGGGGGCGCGAACTATGGCTACACCTTC. Protein product: CASTPVLSAGGANYGYTF.

V and J are TRBV10-3 and TRBJ2-7; 8 bases are a match to TRBD1. CDR1 is ENHRY, CDR2 SYGVKD, per germline. V shed 3 bases, J shed 5 bases, and the junction held 9 bases outside the gene matches. The CDR3 length is 15 residues. The CDR3 reads CAISDSGQDSHEQYF. The CDR3 DNA is TGTGCCATCAGTGATTCGGGACAGGATTCCCACGAGCAGTACTTC.

Concerning this clone: One junction end does not reproduce the germline sequence, and a read error may be involved. This rearrangement joins TRBV2 to TRBJ1-2; 8 bases fit TRBD1. The CDR3 length is 15 residues. Germline V gene lookup returns CDR1 SNHLY and CDR2 FYNNEI. The CDR3 is CASRNRDRPNYGYAF. CDR3 nucleotides: TGTGCCAGCAGGAATAGGGACAGGCCAAACTATGGCTACGCCTTC.

The chain uses TRBV2 and TRBJ1-2, with 8 bases that match TRBD1. The CDR3 is made up of 12 amino acids. CDR1 and CDR2 from the germline V gene are SNHLY and FYNNEI. The V gene end was trimmed by 7 bases and the J gene end by 8 bases; junction bases not matched to a gene: 6. The CDR3 DNA sequence: TGTGCCAGCACGTCAGGACAGGGAGGCTACACCTTC. Translated, it gives CASTSGQGGYTF.

In this sample, this clone turned up a few times. The gene calls are TRBV6-6 and TRBJ1-1, with 7 positions matching TRBD1. Trimming took 7 bases from V and 6 from J; bases not matched to a gene: 14. The CDR3 runs 15 residues. CDR1 and CDR2 from the germline V gene are MNHNY and SVGAGI (reference sequence). The CDR3 protein is CASTPRDSGLAEAFF. In DNA, the CDR3 is TGTGCCAGCACCCCCCGGGACAGTGGTCTAGCTGAAGCTTTCTTT.

The rearrangement uses TRBV29-1 and TRBJ2-1; the match to TRBD1 covers 10 bases. J gave up 2 bases and V 1 base, and 2 bases lay outside the gene matches. The CDR3 sequence is 15 residues long. Germline CDR1 is SQVTM and CDR2 is ANQGSEA. The CDR3: CSVEGGQGTYNEQFF. CDR3 nucleotides: TGCAGCGTTGAAGGGGGACAGGGGACCTACAATGAGCAGTTCTTC.

This clone came up once. J is TRBJ2-7 and V is TRBV7-2, with D perhaps TRBD1 (5 bases). Trimming removed 8 bases from V and 1 base from J, with 15 bases in between. The CDR3 contains 14 residues. Germline values: CDR1 SGHTA, CDR2 FQGNSA. CDR3 bases: TGTGCCAGCGCGACAGCCGATACTTCCTACGAGCAGTACTTC. Translation: CASATADTSYEQYF.

The V and J genes are TRBV25-1 and TRBJ2-7, with D tentatively TRBD2 (5 bases). The V end was cut by 8 bases, the J end by 0 bases, with 11 bases between. The CDR3 sequence is 13 residues long. CDR1 is MGHDK, CDR2 SYGVNS, per germline. The CDR3: CASCSVNSYEQYF. CDR3 nucleotides: TGTGCCAGCTGTAGCGTGAACTCCTACGAGCAGTACTTC.

The chain is built from TRBV14 and TRBJ1-1; TRBD1 might be the D (5 bases). Germline V gene data show CDR1 as SGHDN and CDR2 as FVKESK. The CDR3 runs to 15 residues. V was shortened by 6 bases and J by 4 bases, with 18 bases between the two germline ends. CDR3 nucleotide sequence: TGTGCCAGCAGACGCTTCGACAGCGTCGGCACTGAAGCTTTCTTT. Protein product: CASRRFDSVGTEAFF. Variable domain in full (rest from reference TRBV14 and TRBJ1-1): EAGVTQFPSHSVIEKGQTVTLRCDPISGHDNLYWYRRVMGKEIKFLLHFVKESKQDESGMPNNRFLAERTGGTYSTLKVQPAELEDSGVYFCASRRFDSVGTEAFFGQGTRLTVV.

This chain links TRBV15 with TRBJ1-3, with D unresolved. Germline CDR1 is LNHNV and CDR2 is YYDKDF (reference sequence). Trimming left V 0 bases short and J 4 bases short, with 7 bases between. The CDR3 runs to 14 residues. CDR3 DNA: TGTGCCACCAGCAGAGATGGGCAGGGAAACACCATATATTTT. This encodes CATSRDGQGNTIYF.

V gene TRBV15 combines with J gene TRBJ1-2; the D gene is possibly TRBD1 (6 bases). Germline V CDR1 and CDR2: LNHNV, YYDKDF (reference sequence). The CDR3 loop spans 13 amino acids. V was clipped by 0 bases and J by 7 bases, with 9 bases between them. The CDR3 bases are TGTGCCACCAGCAGAGATGCAGGGGTTGGCTACACCTTC. This sequence encodes CATSRDAGVGYTF. Full variable domain (rest looked up from reference TRBV15 and TRBJ1-2): DAMVIQNPRYQVTQFGKPVTLSCSQTLNHNVMYWYQQKSSQAPKLLFHYYDKDFNNEADTPDNFQSRRPNTSFCFLDIRSPGLGDTAMYLCATSRDAGVGYTFGSGTRLTVV.

This clone was observed a few times. This chain connects TRBV6-5 to TRBJ1-6; D may be TRBD1 (6 bases). The germline gives CDR1 MNHEY, CDR2 SVGAGI. Trimming cost V 5 bases and J 8 bases, with 13 bases left between them. The CDR3 has 14 residues. The DNA for the CDR3 is TGTGCCAGCAGTGCACAGGGTCCCCATTCACCCCTCCACTTT. It is translated as CASSAQGPHSPLHF.

The rearrangement uses TRBV6-1 and TRBJ2-7, with D hard to call. The CDR3 consists of 15 residues. V shed 3 bases and J shed 0 bases, with 12 bases lying between them. Germline V gene data show CDR1 as MNHNS and CDR2 as SASEGT. The CDR3 DNA sequence: TGTGCCAGCAGTGATAGTTTTGGGCTCTCCTACGAGCAGTACTTC. It yields the protein CASSDSFGLSYEQYF.

This clone was seen a handful of times. The chain links TRBV2 to TRBJ1-4; D is ambiguous. Trimming removed 3 bases from V and 2 bases from J, with 7 bases in between. Germline lookup yields CDR1 SNHLY and CDR2 FYNNEI. The CDR3 is 14 amino acids. CDR3 protein: CASSEEFTNEKLFF. CDR3 nucleotides: TGTGCCAGCAGTGAGGAGTTCACTAATGAAAAACTGTTTTTT.